Below, 24 T cell receptor beta chains from the same sample are listed, as sequenced in a study of Tregs in tolerant kidney transplant recipients. Clones were sequenced by immunoSEQ multiplex PCR, and TCRdb holds only the in-frame ones, with some missing. Counted here are about 78,000 clones, approximately 89% occurring once; the ten biggest clones make up 0.34%. The input for sequencing was Tregs from blood, taken before the transplant. All receptors come from a human donor who received a combined kidney and bone marrow transplant.

This chain joins TRBV29-1 and TRBJ1-3; 7 nucleotides match TRBD1. V shed 5 bases, J shed 4 bases, and the junction held 2 bases outside the gene matches. This CDR3 spans 12 amino acids. The germline CDR1 and CDR2 sequences are SQVTM and ANQGSEA. CDR3 sequence (DNA): TGCAGCGTTTTACAGGGGGGAAACACCATATATTTT. Translated: CSVLQGGNTIYF.

The rearrangement links TRBV7-2 to TRBJ2-1, with 9 nucleotides matching TRBD2. The germline gives CDR1 SGHTA, CDR2 FQGNSA. V gave up 5 bases and J gave up 7 bases; unmatched junction bases: 6. The CDR3 loop spans 14 amino acids. CDR3 residues: CASSPGLAGNEQFF. DNA for the CDR3: TGTGCCAGCAGCCCGGGACTAGCAGGTAATGAGCAGTTCTTC.

This chain links TRBV27 with TRBJ1-2; possible D gene TRBD1, 5 bases. The CDR3 loop spans 15 amino acids. V was pared by 6 bases and J by 0 bases, with 14 bases between. Germline V CDR1 and CDR2: MNHEY, SMNVEV (reference sequence). As DNA, the CDR3 is TGTGCCAGCAGACGAACAGGATTATCTAACTATGGCTACACCTTC. Translated, it gives CASRRTGLSNYGYTF.

The V gene is TRBV6-5, the J gene TRBJ2-5, with 10 bases aligning to TRBD1. CDR3 length: 14 residues. V lost 6 bases and J lost 4; bases outside the gene matches: 5. CDR1 and CDR2 (germline): MNHEY, SVGAGI. The CDR3 nucleotides read TGTGCCAGCAGCCGACAGGGGGCTGCAGAGACCCAGTACTTC. Protein product: CASSRQGAAETQYF.

The chain has TRBV7-8 and TRBJ1-1; D remains ambiguous. The germline gives CDR1 SGHVS, CDR2 FQNEAQ. The CDR3 sequence is 14 residues long. V gave up 1 base and J gave up 1 base, with 7 bases separating them. CDR3 residues: CASSLGGWNTEAFF. CDR3 nucleotides: TGTGCCAGCAGCTTAGGGGGATGGAACACTGAAGCTTTCTTT.

The rearrangement joins TRBV7-2 to TRBJ1-2; D not certain. The CDR3 is 14 residues long. CDR1 and CDR2 from the germline V gene are SGHTA and FQGNSA. Trimming removed 2 bases from V and 8 bases from J, with 15 bases in between. The CDR3 bases are TGTGCCAGCAGCTTATCCGGCGGATCAAGGGGCTACACCTTC. Its protein is CASSLSGGSRGYTF.

The chain carries TRBV19 and TRBJ2-2; no clear D gene. Germline CDR1 is LNHDA and CDR2 is SQIVND (reference sequence). The CDR3 consists of 13 residues. Between the trimmed V and J ends, which lost 2 bases and 3 bases, there was a span of 4 bases. CDR3 DNA sequence: TGTGCCAGTAGTATACAATACACCGGGGAGCTGTTTTTT. This gives the protein CASSIQYTGELFF.

As DNA, the CDR3 is TGTGCCAGCAGCTTAGGGGGAGGGGGTATCGACGAGCAGTACTTC. Its protein product is CASSLGGGGIDEQYF. The rearrangement links TRBV7-2 to TRBJ2-7, with D possibly matching TRBD2 (7 bases). Trimming cost V 1 base and J 5 bases, with 15 bases left between them. The CDR3 contains 15 residues. Germline V gene sequence: CDR1 SGHTA, CDR2 FQGNSA. Full variable domain (missing parts from reference TRBV7-2 and TRBJ2-7): GAGVSQSPSNKVTEKGKDVELRCDPISGHTALYWYRQSLGQGLEFLIYFQGNSAPDKSGLPSDRFSAERTGGSVSTLTIQRTQQEDSAVYLCASSLGGGGIDEQYFGPGTRLTVT.

CDR3 DNA: TGCAGCGTTGACCGGGACAGTTTCTACAATGAGCAGTTCTTC. Encoded protein: CSVDRDSFYNEQFF. The chain uses TRBV29-1 and TRBJ2-1; 7 bases align to TRBD1. V lost 3 bases to trimming and J lost 3 bases; unmatched junction nucleotides: 5. The CDR3 sequence is 14 residues long. The germline V gene encodes CDR1 SQVTM and CDR2 ANQGSEA.

This rearrangement joins TRBV5-6 to TRBJ1-1; D is perhaps TRBD1 (6 bases). Germline V lookup: CDR1 SGHDT, CDR2 YYEEEE. V shed 3 bases and J shed 8 bases, with 20 bases lying between them. The CDR3 runs 15 residues. The CDR3 DNA sequence: TGTGCCAGCAGCTGGCCGGGACACTGGGAAAGGGAAGCTTTCTTT. This encodes CASSWPGHWEREAFF.

The chain is built from TRBV5-1 and TRBJ1-2, with 11 bases that match TRBD1. This CDR3 is built from 14 residues. Germline V gene data show CDR1 as SGHRS and CDR2 as YFSETQ. J lost 7 bases, V lost 2 bases, and 4 bases had no gene match. The CDR3 nucleotides read TGCGCCAGCAGCTTAAGGACAGGGGGCGGTGGCTACACCTTC. Its protein is CASSLRTGGGGYTF.

The rearrangement links TRBV4-1 to TRBJ1-1; TRBD1 agrees at 8 bases. Unmatched junction bases numbered 7, after V lost 0 bases and J lost 7 bases. The germline gives CDR1 MGHRA, CDR2 YSYEKL. The CDR3 sequence is 15 residues long. As DNA, the CDR3 is TGCGCCAGCAGCCAAGACGGACAGGGTTTTGATGAAGCTTTCTTT. It codes for CASSQDGQGFDEAFF.

This clone was seen a single time. V and J are TRBV4-3 and TRBJ1-2; D not certain. The CDR3 has 15 amino acids. Germline V lookup: CDR1 LGHNA, CDR2 YSLEER. V was clipped by 2 bases and J by 0 bases, with 10 bases between them. The CDR3 region is CASSQQKGANYGYTF. The DNA of the CDR3 is TGCGCCAGCAGCCAACAGAAGGGTGCTAACTATGGCTACACCTTC.

V and J are TRBV5-5 and TRBJ2-5; D is perhaps TRBD1 (6 bases). Germline CDR1 and CDR2: SGHKS and YYEKEE (reference sequence). V lost 0 bases and J 2 bases, leaving 11 bases between the germline ends. The CDR3 length is 15 residues. CDR3 amino acids: CASSLVVGQQETQYF. The DNA of the CDR3 is TGTGCCAGCAGCTTGGTAGTGGGACAACAAGAGACCCAGTACTTC.

This clone has more than one count but fewer than ten. This rearrangement joins TRBV2 to TRBJ2-2; D gene unclear. The CDR3 loop spans 14 amino acids. Per the germline V gene, CDR1 is SNHLY and CDR2 is FYNNEI. Trimming shortened V by 4 bases and J by 6 bases, and 12 bases separated the two germline ends. As DNA, the CDR3 is TGTGCCAGCAGTGTTCTAGAATGGTCCGGGGAGCTGTTTTTT. The encoded protein is CASSVLEWSGELFF.

This clone was seen just once. The chain is built from TRBV6-7 and TRBJ1-1; TRBD1 might be the D (5 bases). TRBV6-7 is known as an ORF, though its function is uncertain. The CDR3 runs 12 residues. Deletions cut 4 bases from V and 7 bases from J, with 10 bases between. DNA of the CDR3: TGTGCCAGCAGTTGGAGGGGCAATGAAGCTTTCTTT. Translation: CASSWRGNEAFF.

V gene TRBV5-6 combines with J gene TRBJ2-3; D gene ambiguous. The CDR3 is 12 amino acids. The germline CDR1 and CDR2 sequences are SGHDT and YYEEEE. Trimming pared 0 bases from V and 8 bases from J, leaving 7 bases between. The CDR3 sequence is CASSLDPSTQYF. In DNA form, the CDR3 reads TGTGCCAGCAGCTTGGATCCTAGTACGCAGTATTTT.

CDR3 bases: TGTGCCAGCACCCAAGTAGGGGCGCGTGGCTACACCTTC. Translating it yields CASTQVGARGYTF. The chain uses TRBV28 and TRBJ1-2; maybe TRBD1 (5 bases). Trimming removed 7 bases from V and 7 bases from J, with 16 bases in between. CDR1 is MDHEN, CDR2 SYDVKM, per germline. The CDR3 is 13 residues long.

This clone showed up just a few times. The rearrangement links TRBV6-5 to TRBJ2-1; 7 bases line up with TRBD1. V gave up 5 bases and J gave up 15 bases; unmatched junction bases: 13. There are 13 residues in the CDR3. Germline assignment: CDR1 MNHEY and CDR2 SVGAGI. CDR3 nucleotide sequence: TGTGCCAGCAGTAAAACAGGGGCCGAGGGTACGTTCTTC. It translates to CASSKTGAEGTFF.

V and J are TRBV25-1 and TRBJ2-1, with a tentative D call TRBD2 (6 bases). Trimming pared 3 bases from V and 15 bases from J, leaving 18 bases between. The V gene's germline CDR1 is MGHDK and CDR2 SYGVNS. The CDR3 totals 13 residues. This chain's CDR3 is CASSDTLWGVRFF. In DNA form, the CDR3 reads TGTGCCAGCAGTGACACCCTTTGGGGGGTGCGGTTCTTC.

This sequence joins TRBV6-1 and TRBJ2-3; TRBD1 matches 10 bases. Germline V CDR1 and CDR2: MNHNS, SASEGT. CDR3 length equals 14 residues. J was trimmed by 3 bases and V by 4 bases; bases with no gene match: 1. This CDR3 is CASSGGQGTDTQYF. Written as DNA, the CDR3 is TGTGCCAGCAGTGGGGGACAGGGGACAGATACGCAGTATTTT.

This chain uses TRBV27 with TRBJ2-2, with a tentative D call TRBD1 (6 bases). V lost 1 base and J 4 bases, leaving 10 bases between the germline ends. Germline V gives CDR1 MNHEY, CDR2 SMNVEV (reference sequence). The CDR3 is 15 residues long. The CDR3 spells CASSLLGAITGELFF. The CDR3 bases are TGTGCCAGCAGTTTATTGGGGGCGATCACCGGGGAGCTGTTTTTT.

A word on this clone: Other DNA sequences in the sample encode the same CDR3. The chain uses TRBV29-1 and TRBJ1-2; D perhaps matches TRBD1 (5 bases). CDR3 size: 13 residues. Germline CDR1 SQVTM, CDR2 ANQGSEA. The germline V and J ends were trimmed by 5 bases and 1 base, with 11 bases remaining between them. The CDR3 loop is CSVRQGLNYGYTF. In DNA, the CDR3 is TGCAGCGTTAGGCAGGGACTTAACTATGGCTACACCTTC.

This clone came up a few times. The chain carries TRBV30 and TRBJ2-5; D could derive from TRBD1 or TRBD2 (5 bases each). This CDR3 has 11 amino acids. Deletions cut 3 bases from V and 3 bases from J, with 5 bases between. Germline V gives CDR1 GTSNPN, CDR2 SVGIG (reference sequence). Written as DNA, the CDR3 is TGTGCCTGGAGGGGGGAAGAGACCCAGTACTTC. Protein: CAWRGEETQYF. Filled out from reference TRBV30 and TRBJ2-5, the complete variable domain reads SQTIHQWPATLVQPVGSPLSLECTVEGTSNPNLYWYRQAAGRGLQLLFYSVGIGQISSEVPQNLSASRPQDRQFILSSKKLLLSDSGFYLCAWRGEETQYFGPGTRLLVL.